The 18 T cell receptor beta chains reported below all come from one sample, sequenced in a study of Graves' ophthalmopathy and Graves' hyperthyroidism. RNA served as the template for amplifying TCR beta CDR3 regions. First-round RT-PCR employed HTBI primers, with a second-round multiplex PCR after it. TCRdb itself ran the multiplex PCR reads through MiXCR, one entry per CDR3 protein. This table holds hundreds of thousands of distinct CDR3 sequences, approximately 21% found once. What was sequenced was peripheral blood. The origin of the receptors is a woman under 30 with stable Graves' hyperthyroidism.

The V call is TRBV7-8, the J call TRBJ1-5, with D perhaps TRBD1 (5 bases). Germline V gene data show CDR1 as SGHVS and CDR2 as FQNEAQ. This CDR3 is 14 amino acids long. Trimming shortened V by 4 bases and J by 7 bases, and 14 bases separated the two germline ends. The DNA of the CDR3 is TGTGCCAGCAGCTCTGGGGGTTGGGTACAGCCCCAGCATTTT. As protein: CASSSGGWVQPQHF.

This clonotype has just a few counts. The CDR3 is CASSESVSGNSPLHF. The CDR3 DNA reads as TGTGCCAGCAGTGAAAGTGTCAGTGGGAATTCACCCCTCCACTTT. J is TRBJ1-6 and V is TRBV6-1, with unresolved D. V was cut by 2 bases and J by 7 bases, with 12 bases left in between. CDR1 MNHNS and CDR2 SASEGT come from the germline V gene. The CDR3 has 15 residues.

This clonotype was detected only once. The chain links TRBV6-4 to TRBJ1-2, with a weak D call TRBD1 (6 bases). This CDR3 has 11 amino acids. V was shortened by 7 bases and J by 7 bases, with 10 bases between the two germline ends. Germline V CDR1 and CDR2: MRHNA, SNTAGT. This CDR3 reads CASTRRGGYTF. The CDR3 coding sequence is TGTGCCAGCACCCGCAGGGGTGGCTACACCTTC.

This clonotype was recorded many times. V is TRBV11-2 and J is TRBJ2-2, with TRBD2 matching 7 bases. CDR3 length: 16 residues. In germline, CDR1 is SGHAT, CDR2 FQNNGV. The trim removed 5 bases at V and 7 bases at J, leaving 13 bases unmatched. This chain's CDR3 is CASSPQRREWGGELFF. The CDR3 nucleotides are TGTGCCAGCAGCCCCCAAAGGCGGGAGTGGGGCGGGGAGCTGTTTTTT. Variable domain in full (rest from reference TRBV11-2 and TRBJ2-2): EAGVAQSPRYKIIEKRQSVAFWCNPISGHATLYWYQQILGQGPKLLIQFQNNGVVDDSQLPKDRFSAERLKGVDSTLKIQPAKLEDSAVYLCASSPQRREWGGELFFGEGSRLTVL.

The chain recombines TRBV19 with TRBJ2-5; 9 positions match TRBD1. Germline V gives CDR1 LNHDA, CDR2 SQIVND (reference sequence). The CDR3 is 14 residues long. After removal of 1 base from V and 6 bases from J, the junction contained 3 bases not matched to a gene. Here the CDR3 DNA reads TGTGCCAGTAGTATAGCTGGACAGGGGAAGACCCAGTACTTC. Translation gives CASSIAGQGKTQYF.

This clonotype was found many times. Compared with germline, one end of the junction differs, possibly owing to a read error. The V and J genes are TRBV6-2 or TRBV6-3 and TRBJ1-6; D is perhaps TRBD1 (6 bases). This CDR3 is built from 18 residues. From germline, CDR1 is MNHEY and CDR2 SVGEGT. The CDR3 coding sequence is TGTGCCAGCAGTTACCCACGGCAGGGGAGCACCTATAATCCACCCCTCCACTTT. This translates into CASSYPRQGSTYNPPLHF.

The V call is TRBV6-2 or TRBV6-3, the J call TRBJ2-7; D could derive from TRBD1 or TRBD2 (6 bases each). Germline V CDR1 and CDR2: MNHEY, SVGEGT. The CDR3 runs 14 residues. Trimming took off 0 bases at V and 6 bases at J, with 12 bases between the two ends. In DNA, the CDR3 is TGTGCCAGCAGTTACTCGGGGGGCGGCGGCGAGCAGTACTTC. This translates into CASSYSGGGGEQYF.

This clonotype was seen just once. The chain links TRBV20-1 to TRBJ2-5, with D hard to call. Per germline, CDR1 DFQATT and CDR2 SNEGSKA (reference sequence). Between the trimmed V and J ends, which lost 6 bases and 7 bases, there was a span of 12 bases. This CDR3 has 11 amino acids. The CDR3 coding sequence is TGCAGTGCCCTAGGTGTAGGGACCCAGTACTTC. It is translated as CSALGVGTQYF.

The table lists this clonotype with many counts. The chain has TRBV9 and TRBJ2-2; D is ambiguous. CDR1 SGDLS and CDR2 YYNGEE come from the germline V gene. The germline V and J ends were trimmed by 1 base and 5 bases, with 6 bases remaining between them. The CDR3 is 13 amino acids. CDR3 amino acids: CASSVMGTGELFF. The CDR3 DNA reads TGTGCCAGCAGCGTAATGGGGACCGGGGAGCTGTTTTTT.

This clonotype was seen at least ten times. The chain links TRBV6-2 or TRBV6-3 to TRBJ1-1; D remains ambiguous. Germline V lookup: CDR1 MNHEY, CDR2 SVGEGT. Deletions cut 6 bases from V and 0 bases from J, with 11 bases between. This CDR3 spans 14 amino acids. CDR3 DNA: TGTGCCAGCAGACGATCAGGTTTGAACACTGAAGCTTTCTTT. This translates into CASRRSGLNTEAFF.

This clonotype was detected many times. The rearrangement joins TRBV2 to TRBJ2-2; TRBD1 agrees at 8 bases. CDR3 size: 15 residues. Germline values: CDR1 SNHLY, CDR2 FYNNEI. V gave up 4 bases and J gave up 6 bases; unmatched junction bases: 7. CDR3 amino acids: CASSADRVLAGELFF. CDR3 sequence (DNA): TGTGCCAGCAGTGCGGACAGGGTTTTGGCCGGGGAGCTGTTTTTT.

A few counts support this clonotype. V usage is TRBV13 and J usage is TRBJ2-7; D is uncertain. CDR1 and CDR2 (germline): PRHDT, FYEKMQ (reference sequence). The CDR3 totals 12 residues. Trimming stripped 3 bases from V and 5 bases from J, with 8 bases between. CDR3 DNA sequence: TGTGCCAGCAGCTTCTTTCCGGACGAGCAGTACTTC. This sequence encodes CASSFFPDEQYF.

This clonotype occurred many times. As DNA, the CDR3 is TGTGCCAGCAGTTTTCGGGCTCACGGGGAAGGCTACACCTTC. Amino acid sequence: CASSFRAHGEGYTF. V and J are TRBV27 and TRBJ1-2; D gene uncertain. The CDR3 sequence is 14 residues long. Germline CDR1 and CDR2: MNHEY and SMNVEV (reference sequence). V lost 3 bases and J 8 bases, leaving 16 bases between the germline ends.

This clonotype was counted ten times or more. The junction and the germline gene differ at one end; a read error may be behind it. This sequence joins TRBV7-2 and TRBJ2-4; perhaps D is TRBD1 or TRBD2 (5 bases each). Germline-derived CDR1 and CDR2 are SGHTA and FQGNSA. There are 16 residues in the CDR3. The CDR3 is CASSLGQFLAKNIKYF. CDR3 nucleotide sequence: TGTGCCAGCAGCTTGGGGCAGTTCCTAGCCAAAAACATTAAGTACTTC. Complete variable domain (other parts from reference TRBV7-2 and TRBJ2-4): GAGVSQSPSNKVTEKGKDVELRCDPISGHTALYWYRQSLGQGLEFLIYFQGNSAPDKSGLPSDRFSAERTGGSVSTLTIQRTQQEDSAVYLCASSLGQFLAKNIKYFGAGTRLSVL.

This clonotype was seen at least ten times. The CDR3 DNA reads as TGTGCCAGCCCTAAGCTCTACGAGCAGTACTTC. Its translation is CASPKLYEQYF. The chain uses TRBV2 and TRBJ2-7; D gene ambiguous. CDR1 SNHLY and CDR2 FYNNEI come from the germline V gene. The ends were cut back, 8 bases at V and 3 bases at J, with 8 bases in the middle. This CDR3 contains 11 residues.

This chain uses TRBV12-3 or TRBV12-4 with TRBJ2-5, with no clear D. This CDR3 region has 14 residues. Trimming cost V 3 bases and J 2 bases, with 10 bases left between them. The CDR3 DNA sequence: TGTGCCAGCAGTTTCAGCGACACTCAAGAGACCCAGTACTTC. This translates into CASSFSDTQETQYF.

This clonotype occurred many times. Here the CDR3 DNA reads TGCAGTGCTAGAGGGGGAGTGAGCGTTTGGGAGACCCAGTACTTC. It is translated as CSARGGVSVWETQYF. The gene calls are TRBV20-1 and TRBJ2-5; a weak D match, TRBD2 (5 bases). The CDR3 consists of 15 residues. Deletions cut 1 base from V and 5 bases from J, with 17 bases between. CDR1 is DFQATT, CDR2 SNEGSKA, per germline (reference sequence).

The chain uses TRBV6-1 and TRBJ2-5, with D maybe TRBD2 (7 bases). Germline lookup yields CDR1 MNHNS and CDR2 SASEGT. This CDR3 region has 16 residues. The V end lost 7 bases, the J end lost 5 bases, and 23 bases lay between the germline ends. The CDR3 protein is CASKDPLGGAGETQYF. The CDR3 DNA follows: TGTGCCAGCAAAGATCCCCTGGGGGGGGCTGGGGAGACCCAGTACTTC.